This T cell receptor (beta chain) was identified in a study of siplizumab effects on memory and regulatory T cells. This CDR3 has 15 residues. The germline CDR1 and CDR2 sequences are SGDLS and YYNGEE. V was trimmed by 0 bases and J by 4 bases, leaving 11 bases between them. Sequencing was performed with immunoSEQ multiplex PCR; in TCRdb, only in-frame clones are kept and a portion is missing. The sample lists around 100,000 clones; around 94% were seen once. The sample consisted of non-Treg CD4+ T cells sorted from blood. The chain carries TRBV9 and TRBJ2-1, with a possible D match to TRBD1 (5 bases). This TCR derives from a human donor in good health. CDR3 in DNA: TGTGCCAGCAGCGTAGCAGGGCCTCCTTACAATGAGCAGTTCTTC. Protein product: CASSVAGPPYNEQFF.